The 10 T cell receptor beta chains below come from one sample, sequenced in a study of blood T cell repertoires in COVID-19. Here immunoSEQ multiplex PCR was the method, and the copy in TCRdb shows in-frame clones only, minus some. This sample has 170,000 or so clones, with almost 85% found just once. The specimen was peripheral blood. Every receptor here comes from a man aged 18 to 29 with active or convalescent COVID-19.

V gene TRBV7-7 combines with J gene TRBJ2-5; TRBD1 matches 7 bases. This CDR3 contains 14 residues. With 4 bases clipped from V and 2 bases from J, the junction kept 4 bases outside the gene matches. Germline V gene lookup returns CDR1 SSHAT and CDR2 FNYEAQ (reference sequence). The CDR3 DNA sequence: TGTGCCAGCAGCTCGACAGGGAGTCAAGAGACCCAGTACTTC. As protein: CASSSTGSQETQYF.

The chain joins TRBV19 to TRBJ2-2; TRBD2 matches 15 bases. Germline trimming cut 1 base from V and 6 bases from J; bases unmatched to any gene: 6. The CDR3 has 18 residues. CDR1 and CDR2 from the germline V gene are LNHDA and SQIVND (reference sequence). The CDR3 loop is CASSIVRTSGRAPGELFF. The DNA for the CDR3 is TGTGCCAGTAGTATAGTCCGGACTAGCGGGAGGGCCCCCGGGGAGCTGTTTTTT. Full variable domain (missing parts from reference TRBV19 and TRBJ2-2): DGGITQSPKYLFRKEGQNVTLSCEQNLNHDAMYWYRQDPGQGLRLIYYSQIVNDFQKGDIAEGYSVSREKKESFPLTVTSAQKNPTAFYLCASSIVRTSGRAPGELFFGEGSRLTVL.

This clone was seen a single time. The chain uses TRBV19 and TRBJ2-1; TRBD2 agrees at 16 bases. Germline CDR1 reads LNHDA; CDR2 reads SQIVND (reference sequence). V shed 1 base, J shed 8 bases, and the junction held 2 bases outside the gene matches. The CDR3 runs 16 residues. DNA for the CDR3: TGTGCCAGTAGTATAGCCGGGACTAGCGGGGGGGATGAGCAGTTCTTC. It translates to CASSIAGTSGGDEQFF.

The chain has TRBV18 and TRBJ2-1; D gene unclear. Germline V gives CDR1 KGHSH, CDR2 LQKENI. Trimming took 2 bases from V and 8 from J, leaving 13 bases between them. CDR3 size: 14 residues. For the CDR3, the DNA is TGTGCCAGCTCACCAGGATCCGCAGGTTATGAGCAGTTCTTC. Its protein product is CASSPGSAGYEQFF. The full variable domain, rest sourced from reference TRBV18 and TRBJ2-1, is NAGVMQNPRHLVRRRGQEARLRCSPMKGHSHVYWYRQLPEEGLKFMVYLQKENIIDESGMPKERFSAEFPKEGPSILRIQQVVRGDSAAYFCASSPGSAGYEQFFGPGTRLTVL.

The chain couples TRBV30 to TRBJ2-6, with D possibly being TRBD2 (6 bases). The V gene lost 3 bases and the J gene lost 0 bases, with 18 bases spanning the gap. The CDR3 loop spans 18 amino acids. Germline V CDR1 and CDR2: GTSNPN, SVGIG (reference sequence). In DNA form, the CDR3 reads TGTGCCTGGAGCCTCGCCAGTGGGAGGTTCTCTGGGGCCAACGTCCTGACTTTC. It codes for CAWSLASGRFSGANVLTF. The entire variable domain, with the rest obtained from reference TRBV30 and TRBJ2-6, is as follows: SQTIHQWPATLVQPVGSPLSLECTVEGTSNPNLYWYRQAAGRGLQLLFYSVGIGQISSEVPQNLSASRPQDRQFILSSKKLLLSDSGFYLCAWSLASGRFSGANVLTFGAGSRLTVL.

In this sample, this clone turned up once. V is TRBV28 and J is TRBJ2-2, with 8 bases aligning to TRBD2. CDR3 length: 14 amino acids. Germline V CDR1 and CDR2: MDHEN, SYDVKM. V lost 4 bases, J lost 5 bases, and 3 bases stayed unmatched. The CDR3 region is CASSSSGGTGELFF. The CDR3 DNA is TGTGCCAGCAGTTCAAGCGGGGGTACCGGGGAGCTGTTTTTT.

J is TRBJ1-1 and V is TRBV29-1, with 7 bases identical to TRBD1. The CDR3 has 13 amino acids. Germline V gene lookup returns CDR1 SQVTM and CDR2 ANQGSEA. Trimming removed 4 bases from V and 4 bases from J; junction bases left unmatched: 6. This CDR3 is CSVGGPGGTEAFF. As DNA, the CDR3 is TGCAGCGTTGGAGGGCCAGGGGGCACTGAAGCTTTCTTT.

The CDR3 protein is CASSKVAGVTDTQYF. CDR3 DNA: TGTGCCAGCAGTAAGGTAGCCGGGGTGACAGATACGCAGTATTTT. This chain connects TRBV6-2 or TRBV6-3 to TRBJ2-3; D is perhaps TRBD2 (5 bases). This CDR3 has 15 residues. CDR1 is MNHEY, CDR2 SVGEGT, per germline. V was trimmed by 5 bases and J by 3 bases, leaving 15 bases between them.

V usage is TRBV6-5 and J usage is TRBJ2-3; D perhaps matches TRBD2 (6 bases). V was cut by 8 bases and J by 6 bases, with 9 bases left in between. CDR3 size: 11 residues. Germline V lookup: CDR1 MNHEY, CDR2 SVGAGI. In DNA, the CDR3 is TGTGCCAGCGGGGGGATGGATACGCAGTATTTT. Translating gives CASGGMDTQYF.

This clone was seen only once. The CDR3 protein is CASSQGLMEGQPQHF. The CDR3, as DNA: TGTGCCAGCAGCCAAGGGTTAATGGAGGGTCAGCCCCAGCATTTT. The rearrangement links TRBV4-2 to TRBJ1-5; D uncertain. V dropped 1 base and J dropped 6 bases, with 13 bases sitting between them. Germline values: CDR1 LGHNA, CDR2 YNFKEQ. This CDR3 spans 15 amino acids.